This TCR beta chain was captured by sequencing in a study of immune evolution from preneoplasia to lung adenocarcinoma. The CDR3 is 19 residues long. Germline lookup yields CDR1 SGHRS and CDR2 YFSETQ. V trimming: 4 bases; J trimming: 0 bases; junction bases outside the gene matches: 12. Profiling relied on immunoSEQ multiplex PCR, and the TCRdb table lists in-frame clones only, not all of them. The table has about 4,300 clones, approximately 89% seen once. Sample: FFPE lung adenocarcinoma in situ tissue. This sequence originates from a person aged 60-80 years with lung adenocarcinoma. The J gene is TRBJ2-2, the V gene TRBV5-1; TRBD2 aligns across 10 bases. The chain's CDR3 is CASSPPAWSGRANTGELFF. The DNA for the CDR3 is TGCGCCAGCAGCCCCCCGGCCTGGAGCGGGAGGGCGAACACCGGGGAGCTGTTTTTT.